What follows are 22 T cell receptor beta chains derived from one specimen sequenced in a study of shared clonotypes between healthy human individuals. Produced via immunoSEQ multiplex PCR; TCRdb's table is partial and in-frame only. The sample shows millions of clones, just under 95% of them seen only once. Positively selected for CCR7, the CD45RO-negative cells used as naive CD8 cells excluded terminally differentiated effector memory CD45RA+ cells. Sequencing input: naive CD8+ T cells sorted from blood. These receptors all come from a man between 18 and 35 years old in good health.

The V call is TRBV5-4, the J call TRBJ1-1; D remains unclear. The CDR3 spans 15 residues. Deletions cut 3 bases from V and 3 bases from J, with 15 bases between. CDR1 SGHNT and CDR2 YYREEE come from the germline V gene (reference sequence). This CDR3 reads CASSWGGGGDTEAFF. The CDR3 bases are TGTGCCAGCAGCTGGGGTGGTGGTGGAGACACTGAAGCTTTCTTT.

The rearrangement joins TRBV27 to TRBJ2-5; D perhaps matches TRBD1 (5 bases). V lost 4 bases to trimming and J lost 1 base, with 13 bases between them. The CDR3 covers 15 residues. Per germline, CDR1 MNHEY and CDR2 SMNVEV (reference sequence). The CDR3 loop is CASSSQAGFQETQYF. In DNA, the CDR3 is TGTGCCAGCAGTTCCCAAGCAGGGTTCCAAGAGACCCAGTACTTC.

This clone came up once. DNA for the CDR3: TGCAGCGTTGAAGGGAGTGTGAGCTCCTACAATGAGCAGTTCTTC. Protein product: CSVEGSVSSYNEQFF. The J gene is TRBJ2-1, the V gene TRBV29-1; D unclear. V was trimmed by 1 base and J by 0 bases, leaving 10 bases between them. The length of the CDR3 is 15 residues. The germline CDR1 and CDR2 sequences are SQVTM and ANQGSEA.

This chain joins TRBV9 and TRBJ2-1; TRBD1 aligns across 8 bases. The trim removed 0 bases at V and 8 bases at J, leaving 1 base unmatched. Germline V gene data show CDR1 as SGDLS and CDR2 as YYNGEE. There are 13 residues in the CDR3. CDR3 region: CASSVVGQDEQFF. DNA for the CDR3: TGTGCCAGCAGCGTAGTGGGACAGGATGAGCAGTTCTTC.

Comment on this clone: The sample has other DNA sequences that encode this CDR3 too. The chain has TRBV19 and TRBJ2-6; no clear D. Germline assignment: CDR1 LNHDA and CDR2 SQIVND (reference sequence). This CDR3 has 15 residues. Trimming removed 3 bases at V and 4 bases at J, with 10 bases between. The CDR3 reads CASSIAVSGANVLTF. The CDR3 bases are TGTGCCAGTAGTATCGCGGTTTCAGGGGCCAACGTCCTGACTTTC.

The rearrangement joins TRBV11-2 to TRBJ2-7; weak D call: TRBD1 (7 bases). Looked up from germline, CDR1 is SGHAT and CDR2 is FQNNGV. The CDR3 consists of 15 residues. Trimming pared 4 bases from V and 2 bases from J, leaving 15 bases between. CDR3 in amino acids: CASSWGQRGAYEQYF. DNA for the CDR3: TGTGCCAGCAGCTGGGGACAGAGGGGGGCCTACGAGCAGTACTTC.

V usage is TRBV12-5 and J usage is TRBJ1-6; 9 bases agree with TRBD1. This CDR3 contains 15 residues. CDR1 and CDR2 from the germline V gene are LGHNT and FRNRAP. The junction had 7 bases not matched to a gene; V was cut back by 5 bases and J by 8 bases. CDR3: CASGPGQGKYSPLHF. CDR3 nucleotides: TGTGCTAGTGGTCCCGGACAGGGGAAATATTCACCCCTCCACTTT.

This clone was detected only a few times. The chain employs TRBV2 and TRBJ2-7; D remains ambiguous. V lost 7 bases, J lost 3 bases, and 10 bases lay in between. Germline V gene lookup returns CDR1 SNHLY and CDR2 FYNNEI. The CDR3 has 12 amino acids. The CDR3 nucleotides are TGTGCCAGCATCGGCCCCAACTACGAGCAGTACTTC. This translates into CASIGPNYEQYF.

J is TRBJ2-7 and V is TRBV5-1; D gene unclear. V dropped 0 bases and J dropped 0 bases, with 7 bases sitting between them. CDR1 and CDR2 from the germline V gene are SGHRS and YFSETQ. This CDR3 has 14 residues. CDR3 DNA: TGCGCCAGCAGCTTGGATTACAGCTCCTACGAGCAGTACTTC. This codes for CASSLDYSSYEQYF. The full variable domain, completed using reference TRBV5-1 and TRBJ2-7, is KAGVTQTPRYLIKTRGQQVTLSCSPISGHRSVSWYQQTPGQGLQFLFEYFSETQRNKGNFPGRFSGRQFSNSRSEMNVSTLELGDSALYLCASSLDYSSYEQYFGPGTRLTVT.

The V call is TRBV21-1, the J call TRBJ2-7; the table's D call of TRBD1 was not tested on the DNA. TRBV21-1 counts as a pseudogene. The CDR3 totals 16 residues. Here the CDR3 DNA reads TGTGCCAGCAGCAAAGCTCGGGCAGGGTGTTCCTACGAGCAGTACTTC. Amino acids: CASSKARAGCSYEQYF.

This chain connects TRBV19 to TRBJ1-5; D unclear. Germline loops: CDR1 LNHDA, CDR2 SQIVND (reference sequence). The CDR3 spans 15 residues. Trimming took off 3 bases at V and 3 bases at J, with 12 bases between the two ends. CDR3 sequence reads: CASSIGQTYNQPQHF. CDR3 nucleotide sequence: TGTGCCAGTAGTATCGGGCAGACCTACAATCAGCCCCAGCATTTT.

The chain joins TRBV5-1 to TRBJ2-1; D possibly corresponds to TRBD2 (5 bases). CDR3 length: 14 amino acids. The germline V gene encodes CDR1 SGHRS and CDR2 YFSETQ. V was cut by 1 base and J by 5 bases, with 10 bases left in between. The CDR3 DNA follows: TGCGCCAGCAGCTTGACGGGGAGCAACAATGAGCAGTTCTTC. The encoded protein is CASSLTGSNNEQFF.

The CDR3 spells CASPKGKPRGTGELFF. In DNA form, the CDR3 reads TGTGCCAGCCCCAAGGGGAAACCGAGAGGCACCGGGGAGCTGTTTTTT. The rearrangement uses TRBV6-9 and TRBJ2-2; weak D call: TRBD1 (5 bases). Trimming cost V 8 bases and J 4 bases, with 20 bases left between them. The CDR3 is made up of 16 amino acids. Germline CDR1 MNHGY, CDR2 SVAAGI.

Comments on this clone: Distinct nucleotide sequences in the sample also encode this CDR3. The CDR3, as DNA: TGTGCCAGCAGCTTAGCCTTACAGTACGAGCAGTACTTC. Protein sequence: CASSLALQYEQYF. The rearrangement uses TRBV7-9 and TRBJ2-7; D is unresolved. Germline V gives CDR1 SEHNR, CDR2 FQNEAQ (reference sequence). CDR3 length: 13 amino acids. With 0 bases removed from V and 4 bases from J, the gap between germline ends came to 7 bases.

This clone was seen a handful of times. The same CDR3 is also encoded by other DNA sequences in this sample. This chain joins TRBV27 and TRBJ1-5; D unclear. Trimming pared 4 bases from V and 5 bases from J, leaving 9 bases between. Germline lookup yields CDR1 MNHEY and CDR2 SMNVEV (reference sequence). The CDR3 loop spans 13 amino acids. CDR3 coding DNA: TGTGCCAGCAGTTGGGGTAGGGATCAGCCCCAGCATTTT. Amino acid sequence: CASSWGRDQPQHF.

The chain carries TRBV27 and TRBJ1-1; no reliable D call. Looked up from germline, CDR1 is MNHEY and CDR2 is SMNVEV (reference sequence). V was pared by 3 bases and J by 8 bases, with 7 bases between. This CDR3 comprises 11 residues. In nucleotides, the CDR3 is TGTGCCAGCAGTTTCAGAGGGGAAGCTTTCTTT. Protein: CASSFRGEAFF.

This chain connects TRBV21-1 to TRBJ2-7; TRBD2 is the table's D call, not checked against the DNA. TRBV21-1 is classified as a pseudogene. The CDR3 has 15 amino acids. In nucleotides, the CDR3 is TGTGCCAGCAGCAACACTGGCGGAAGGTACTACGAGCAGTACTTC. It specifies CASSNTGGRYYEQYF.

This chain links TRBV5-4 with TRBJ2-7; 8 nucleotides align to TRBD1. J lost 7 bases, V lost 2 bases, and 14 bases had no gene match. The CDR3 is 16 amino acids. The germline V gene encodes CDR1 SGHNT and CDR2 YYREEE (reference sequence). The CDR3 DNA sequence: TGTGCCAGCAGCTTTTCTCCAGGACAGGGTTCCCCTGAGCAGTACTTC. Translating it yields CASSFSPGQGSPEQYF.

This chain links TRBV9 with TRBJ2-7; 11 bases fit TRBD1. J gave up 2 bases and V 4 bases, and 5 bases lay outside the gene matches. The V gene's germline CDR1 is SGDLS and CDR2 YYNGEE. CDR3 length equals 15 residues. CDR3 loop: CASSLGTGGPYEQYF. The CDR3 region has the DNA TGTGCCAGCAGCCTCGGGACAGGGGGGCCCTACGAGCAGTACTTC.

This sequence joins TRBV6-5 and TRBJ2-1, with a tentative D call TRBD1 (5 bases). Germline V gene lookup returns CDR1 MNHEY and CDR2 SVGAGI. Between the trimmed V and J ends, which lost 7 bases and 5 bases, there was a span of 6 bases. The CDR3 runs to 11 residues. The CDR3 coding sequence is TGTGCCAGCAAAGGGGACAATGAGCAGTTCTTC. Translation gives CASKGDNEQFF.

The CDR3 DNA is TGTGCCAGCAGTTTAGGGACAGGGGGCTACCCCTACGAGCAGTACTTC. Translated, it gives CASSLGTGGYPYEQYF. This chain uses TRBV27 with TRBJ2-7, with 12 bases aligning to TRBD1. The trim removed 2 bases at V and 2 bases at J, leaving 4 bases unmatched. The CDR3 covers 16 residues. Looked up from germline, CDR1 is MNHEY and CDR2 is SMNVEV (reference sequence).

Turning to this clone: This sample includes further DNA sequences coding for the same CDR3. The gene calls are TRBV19 and TRBJ2-7; 8 bases align to TRBD1. V trimming: 1 base; J trimming: 4 bases; junction bases outside the gene matches: 3. From germline, CDR1 is LNHDA and CDR2 SQIVND (reference sequence). The CDR3 covers 14 residues. The CDR3 loop reads CASSIGQGLYEQYF. The CDR3 DNA reads TGTGCCAGTAGTATAGGACAGGGGCTGTACGAGCAGTACTTC.